These T cell receptor beta chains were read from a single sample in a study of cytotoxic CD8 clonotypes in ibrutinib-treated CLL. Clones were sequenced by immunoSEQ multiplex PCR, and TCRdb holds only the in-frame ones, with some missing. This sample yields 150,000 to 200,000 clones, of which around 84% are seen a single time; approximately 2% belongs to the top ten. Sequencing used PBMCs, obtained after 12 months of ibrutinib treatment. Receptor source: a human donor with chronic lymphocytic leukemia. CDR3s leave out the opening cysteine and the closing phenylalanine or tryptophan.

v_call	j_call	cdr3_aa
TRBV11-2	TRBJ2-5	ASIEGAPYQETQY
TRBV7-6	TRBJ2-7	ASSLGGGYEQY
TRBV28	TRBJ2-7	ASSTSGESSYEQY
TRBV2	TRBJ2-1	ASRDLRL
TRBV10-3	TRBJ2-7	AISESSTLDEQY
TRBV28	TRBJ1-3	ASSPGTLSGNTIY
TRBV14	TRBJ2-7	ASSQLSAGGSYEQY
TRBV5-1	TRBJ2-4	ASSLREGLQAFLDIQY
TRBV6-5	TRBJ2-7	ASSEREGLREQY
TRBV7-3	TRBJ2-3	ASSFGLAGGGDTQY
TRBV7-2	TRBJ1-5	ASSLDRVQPQH
TRBV2	TRBJ2-1	ASSEDGGHNEQF
TRBV28	TRBJ2-5	ASSPGTSGPGTQY
TRBV23-1	TRBJ2-7	ASSQSGGQGLSYEQY
TRBV19	TRBJ1-4	ASSIRWSGSIEKLF
TRBV4-2	TRBJ1-6	ASSALGGKAPLH
TRBV7-3	TRBJ2-7	ASSQDLDSLYEQY
TRBV5-1	TRBJ2-7	ASSPGQGGEQY
TRBV10-3	TRBJ1-1	AISASSGKNTEAF
TRBV27	TRBJ2-3	ASTSHILAGDFTDTQY
TRBV6-1	TRBJ1-2	ASSGQNYGYT
TRBV10-3	TRBJ1-2	AISEWGDIQGGYT
TRBV2	TRBJ1-3	ASSESGVPGNTIY
TRBV9	TRBJ2-3	ASSVVGLAGAADTQY
TRBV29-1	TRBJ2-7	STGQGVPYEQY
TRBV6-6	TRBJ1-5	ASTQGNSNQPQH
TRBV28	TRBJ1-2	ASSLAGTGGYT
TRBV6-1	TRBJ2-2	ASQDRVAGELF
TRBV11-2	TRBJ2-7	ASSPQERVSYEQY
TRBV9	TRBJ2-7	ASSVDGDRGFYEQY
TRBV5-6	TRBJ1-2	ASTIRNGQLPSNYGYT
TRBV19	TRBJ1-1	ASSTREYLRLNTEAF
TRBV4-3	TRBJ2-1	ASSQEAAGRYNEQF
TRBV5-5	TRBJ1-2	ASSLGRIDGRDGYT
TRBV7-2	TRBJ1-4	ASSSTFGKFSEKLF
TRBV4-1	TRBJ1-1	ASSQARVTEAF
TRBV28	TRBJ2-7	ASSPRVFLSYEQY
TRBV5-1	TRBJ2-3	ASSLESPDTQY
TRBV30	TRBJ1-4	AWSGGLGEKLF
TRBV11-1	TRBJ1-1	ASSGNKAMNTEAF
TRBV20-1	TRBJ2-7	SEGRRDEQY
TRBV10-3	TRBJ1-4	ATKTDRATTNEKLF
TRBV7-9	TRBJ2-3	ASSFLGVGGRDTQY
TRBV7-9	TRBJ1-2	ASSLYAGTSNYGYT
TRBV7-3	TRBJ2-7	ASSLAGQGGYEQY
TRBV19	TRBJ2-7	ASSTRQGTHEQY
TRBV19	TRBJ1-6	ASSTRDGYNSPLH
TRBV10-3	TRBJ2-5	AISGGTGQETQY
TRBV19	TRBJ2-1	ASRSGTVNNEQF
TRBV2	TRBJ2-2	ASWDSPNTGELF
TRBV7-2	TRBJ1-5	ASSRAPGEGPQH
TRBV5-8	TRBJ1-4	ASSATAGPYEKLF